This section outlines one TCR beta chain sequence together with its context. This entry is derived from a study of blood T cell repertoires in COVID-19. The wider study: T cells, B-cell-depleted T cells, or PBMCs supplied cDNA or gDNA.

Per the study methods: Nucleated cell number was recorded as an estimate derived from reference gene primer amplification. Clones were sequenced by immunoSEQ multiplex PCR, and TCRdb holds only the in-frame ones, with some missing. The V and J calls and clone size were taken over from that table, and D and trimming were inferred from the DNA. The sample shows more than 95,000 clones, 80% to 90% of them seen only once. CDR1 is MNHEY, CDR2 SVGEGT, per germline. This CDR3 spans 14 amino acids. After removal of 4 bases from V and 6 bases from J, the junction contained 5 bases not matched to a gene. The specimen was peripheral blood. The sequence was collected from a woman in her sixties or seventies with acute or convalescent COVID-19. The rearrangement links TRBV6-2 or TRBV6-3 to TRBJ2-2; 7 nucleotides match TRBD1. For the CDR3, the DNA is TGTGCCAGCAGTTTGAACAGGGGAGCCGGGGAGCTGTTTTTT. Translation: CASSLNRGAGELFF.